This note documents a single T cell receptor beta chain sequence. Its specificity is not known. The data were taken from a study of OX40 agonist ivuxolimab in advanced cancers. Study-wide background: Ivuxolimab, an agonist antibody against OX40 (CD134), was given to patients. Patients got intravenous ivuxolimab at 0.01 to 10 mg/kg every 2 weeks. Study-wide results and limits: At 0.1 to 3.0 mg/kg, CD4+ and CD8+ blood T cells expanded clonally by week 6.

This CDR3 is 16 amino acids long. With 5 bases clipped from V and 1 base from J, the junction kept 5 bases outside the gene matches. Per germline, CDR1 LNHDA and CDR2 SQIVND (reference sequence). Sequenced by immunoSEQ multiplex PCR; TCRdb stores in-frame clones only, minus some. Of 99,000 or so clones in the sample, approximately 80% are singletons; the top ten hold approximately 5.5%. The chain employs TRBV19 and TRBJ2-1, with TRBD2 matching 10 bases. The TCR originated in an adult with an advanced solid tumor such as melanoma, head and neck, liver or kidney cancer. The sample was CD4+ or CD8+ T cells sorted from blood, taken in a trial of the OX40 agonist ivuxolimab. CDR3: CASSWVAGGSYNEQFF. The CDR3 DNA reads TGTGCCAGTAGTTGGGTAGCGGGAGGATCCTACAATGAGCAGTTCTTC.